This T cell receptor beta chain came from a study of T cell clonality in common variable immunodeficiency. The study, taken as a whole, reports: CVID subjects shared fewer TCRbeta clones than healthy controls did. Fewer deletions and N-nucleotide insertions were reportedly seen in common variable immunodeficiency TCR beta sequences.

Generated by immunoSEQ multiplex PCR, the TCRdb table keeps only in-frame clones and is missing some. This repertoire lists 15,000 to 25,000 clones without singletons; roughly 2.5% sits in the top ten. Turning to this clone: What it binds is not known. The read gets to within 3 residues of the CDR3 end, and the germline J gene fills in the rest.

This CDR3 spans 15 amino acids. The ends lost 8 bases at V and 2 bases at J; junction bases unmatched: 9. CDR1 SGHAT and CDR2 FQNNGV come from the germline V gene. The source material was peripheral blood mononuclear cells. V and J are TRBV11-2 and TRBJ2-1; 7 bases agree with TRBD2. The receptor was isolated from a human donor with common variable immunodeficiency. Here the CDR3 reads CASQLGGSTYNEQFF. Incomplete CDR3 DNA: TGTGCCAGCCAACTCGGGGGGAGTACCTACAATGAG. Filled out from reference TRBV11-2 and TRBJ2-1, the complete variable domain reads EAGVAQSPRYKIIEKRQSVAFWCNPISGHATLYWYQQILGQGPKLLIQFQNNGVVDDSQLPKDRFSAERLKGVDSTLKIQPAKLEDSAVYLCASQLGGSTYNEQFFGPGTRLTVL.